The 27 T cell receptor beta chains below were found in one sample sequenced in a study of T cells in Graves' hyperthyroidism and ophthalmopathy (dated by TCRdb to the late 2010s). Libraries were built with multiplex PCR. Instrument used: Illumina HiSeq 2000. The TCR beta CDR3 regions were amplified from the RNA transcripts. For the first round of RT-PCR on the TCR CDR3, the HTBI primer set was used together with the Qiagen OneStep RT-PCR kit. Using fastp trimming at Q25 and MiXCR clonotype assembly, TCRdb reanalyzed the public sequencing data and kept in-frame beta chains. Every entry covers one CDR3 protein and lists the most common genes and DNA from its rows. A total of roughly 700,000 distinct CDR3 sequences appear in this sample, just over 35% of them only once. The ten biggest clones cover around 29% of the sample. The source material was blood. Receptors originate from a woman in her thirties or forties with Graves' hyperthyroidism.

This clonotype was seen ten or more times. The V gene is TRBV19, the J gene TRBJ2-7; 10 positions agree with TRBD1. V gave up 6 bases and J gave up 6 bases; unmatched junction bases: 8. The CDR3 spans 14 residues. Germline V gives CDR1 LNHDA, CDR2 SQIVND (reference sequence). In nucleotides, the CDR3 is TGTGCCAGTAGGAGAGGGACAGGGGCTCGCGAGCAGTACTTC. Its protein is CASRRGTGAREQYF.

This chain joins TRBV3-1 and TRBJ1-4, with 7 bases that match TRBD1. CDR3 length: 14 residues. CDR1 LGHDT and CDR2 YNNKEL come from the germline V gene (reference sequence). J was trimmed by 3 bases and V by 6 bases; bases with no gene match: 4. DNA for the CDR3: TGTGCCAGCAGACGCAGGGGGTCTAATGAAAAACTGTTTTTT. It translates to CASRRRGSNEKLFF.

This clonotype was seen a few times. The chain carries TRBV11-2 and TRBJ2-5, with 13 bases lining up with TRBD2. The V and J ends lost 4 bases and 5 bases, in that order; junction bases with no gene match: 4. The germline CDR1 and CDR2 sequences are SGHAT and FQNNGV. The CDR3 length is 15 residues. The CDR3 DNA reads TGTGCCAGCAGCTCTACTAGCGGGGGGGCGGAGACCCAGTACTTC. This sequence encodes CASSSTSGGAETQYF.

The chain is built from TRBV6-1 and TRBJ1-4, with 8 nucleotides matching TRBD1. V was pared by 5 bases and J by 7 bases, with 6 bases of the junction left unmatched. Germline V CDR1 and CDR2: MNHNS, SASEGT. The CDR3 contains 14 residues. The chain's CDR3 is CASSRQGHVEKLFF. The CDR3 nucleotides read TGTGCCAGCAGTCGACAGGGGCACGTTGAAAAACTGTTTTTT.

There are many counts of this clonotype. The V call is TRBV7-2, the J call TRBJ2-2; D is possibly TRBD2 (5 bases). Germline CDR1 and CDR2: SGHTA and FQGNSA. Trimming left V 5 bases short and J 3 bases short, with 13 bases between. The CDR3 loop spans 15 amino acids. CDR3 in DNA: TGTGCCAGCAGCCTAGTCGGGGTGGACACCGGGGAGCTGTTTTTT. This encodes CASSLVGVDTGELFF.

This chain connects TRBV20-1 to TRBJ2-5; 11 nucleotides align to TRBD2. This CDR3 has 16 amino acids. Germline V gene data show CDR1 as DFQATT and CDR2 as SNEGSKA (reference sequence). The V and J ends lost 3 bases and 3 bases, in that order; junction bases with no gene match: 9. The DNA for the CDR3 is TGCAGTGCTAGCGCTAGCGGGAGGCCCGAGAAAGAGACCCAGTACTTC. As protein: CSASASGRPEKETQYF.

A word on this clonotype: The germline gene is not matched at one end of the junction; a read error may be the cause. CDR3 protein: CASSLVGVAFF. In DNA, the CDR3 is TGTGCCAGCAGTTTAGTGGGGGTAGCTTTCTTT. The chain is built from TRBV7-9 and TRBJ1-1, with D perhaps matching TRBD1 (5 bases). The CDR3 loop spans 11 amino acids. Germline CDR1 and CDR2: SEHNR and FQNEAQ (reference sequence).

The V and J genes are TRBV10-3 and TRBJ1-5; D is ambiguous. Trimming left V 6 bases short and J 6 bases short, with 9 bases between. The length of the CDR3 is 12 residues. Germline V gene lookup returns CDR1 ENHRY and CDR2 SYGVKD. The DNA for the CDR3 is TGTGCCATCAGGGGTGCCACTCAGCCCCAGCATTTT. Its translation is CAIRGATQPQHF.

The genes are TRBV7-9 and TRBJ1-5; the match to TRBD1 covers 10 bases. The CDR3 is made up of 16 amino acids. V lost 2 bases to trimming and J lost 11 bases; unmatched junction nucleotides: 12. The germline gives CDR1 SEHNR, CDR2 FQNEAQ (reference sequence). The chain's CDR3 is CASSLPTGQGTGTQHF. CDR3 nucleotide sequence: TGTGCCAGCAGCTTACCAACGGGACAGGGGACGGGGACCCAGCATTTT.

This clonotype was counted many times. The chain carries TRBV19 and TRBJ1-1; 7 bases are a match to TRBD1. CDR3 size: 14 residues. Germline loops: CDR1 LNHDA, CDR2 SQIVND (reference sequence). V shed 5 bases and J 5 bases; nucleotides not matched to a gene: 8. CDR3 nucleotide sequence: TGTGCCAGTAGTCCCAACAGGGGTGGGACTGAAGCTTTCTTT. As protein: CASSPNRGGTEAFF. Using reference TRBV19 and TRBJ1-1 for the parts outside the CDR3, the full variable domain is DGGITQSPKYLFRKEGQNVTLSCEQNLNHDAMYWYRQDPGQGLRLIYYSQIVNDFQKGDIAEGYSVSREKKESFPLTVTSAQKNPTAFYLCASSPNRGGTEAFFGQGTRLTVV.

The chain joins TRBV20-1 to TRBJ1-5; D unresolved. V lost 1 base and J 5 bases, leaving 15 bases between the germline ends. The CDR3 runs to 15 residues. CDR1 and CDR2 from the germline V gene are DFQATT and SNEGSKA (reference sequence). The CDR3 region is CSARGGVSRDQPQHF. CDR3 bases: TGCAGTGCTAGAGGGGGTGTGAGTCGGGATCAGCCCCAGCATTTT.

This clonotype occurred many times. The chain recombines TRBV7-2 with TRBJ1-1; D call uncertain. V lost 1 base to trimming and J lost 1 base, with 4 bases between them. The CDR3 is made up of 13 amino acids. Germline values: CDR1 SGHTA, CDR2 FQGNSA. CDR3 in DNA: TGTGCCAGCAGCTTAGACAAGAACACTGAAGCTTTCTTT. This translates into CASSLDKNTEAFF.

The chain is built from TRBV7-2 and TRBJ1-4; D gene ambiguous. V gave up 5 bases and J gave up 8 bases, with 15 bases separating them. Germline values: CDR1 SGHTA, CDR2 FQGNSA. This CDR3 comprises 14 residues. CDR3 loop: CASSQVAGGEKLFF. Written as DNA, the CDR3 is TGTGCCAGCAGCCAAGTTGCAGGCGGGGAAAAACTGTTTTTT.

The table lists this clonotype with many counts. V gene TRBV7-9 combines with J gene TRBJ2-5; D is ambiguous. This CDR3 region has 14 residues. The V end lost 6 bases, the J end lost 0 bases, and 11 bases lay between the germline ends. Germline V gene lookup returns CDR1 SEHNR and CDR2 FQNEAQ (reference sequence). The CDR3 loop reads CASRLTGYQETQYF. In DNA form, the CDR3 reads TGTGCCAGCAGGCTGACCGGTTACCAAGAGACCCAGTACTTC.

With respect to this clonotype: A read error may explain this, as a much larger clone is one base away. V and J are TRBV2 and TRBJ1-1; D uncertain. Germline-derived CDR1 and CDR2 are SNHLY and FYNNEI. Trimming shortened V by 7 bases and J by 4 bases, and 16 bases separated the two germline ends. This CDR3 has 14 amino acids. The CDR3 protein is CASTMVVESTEAFF. The CDR3, as DNA: TGTGCCAGCACCATGGTCGTGGAGAGCACTGAAGCTTTCTTT.

Note on this clonotype: At one end, the junction sequence differs from germline, possibly due to a read error. The gene calls are TRBV10-3 and TRBJ2-2; D is unclear. The CDR3 has 13 residues. Germline assignment: CDR1 ENHRY and CDR2 SYGVKD. Here the CDR3 reads CASSETLTGELFF. DNA of the CDR3: TGTGCCAGCAGTGAAACCCTCACCGGGGAGCTGTTTTTT.

Comments on this clonotype: An end of the junction differs from the germline gene, which may be a read error. The chain recombines TRBV5-1 with TRBJ1-2; D call uncertain. CDR1 is SGHRS, CDR2 YFSETQ, per germline. The CDR3 extends over 12 amino acids. The CDR3 DNA follows: TGTGCCAGCAGCTTGCGGTCCGATGGCTACACCTTC. It is translated as CASSLRSDGYTF.

This chain links TRBV5-5 with TRBJ1-1, with a weak D call TRBD1 (5 bases). CDR1 SGHKS and CDR2 YYEKEE come from the germline V gene (reference sequence). The CDR3 is 13 residues long. V shed 3 bases and J shed 12 bases, with 18 bases lying between them. CDR3 sequence: CASSSGWGTETFF. The CDR3 bases are TGTGCCAGCAGCTCGGGTTGGGGGACGGAGACTTTCTTT.

In its sample, this clonotype was seen many times. The V gene is TRBV20-1, the J gene TRBJ2-7, with TRBD2 matching 12 bases. Germline CDR1 is DFQATT and CDR2 is SNEGSKA (reference sequence). This CDR3 has 14 residues. V was clipped by 6 bases and J by 2 bases; unmatched bases: 5. The CDR3 DNA reads TGCAGTGCAAGACTAGCGGGAGCCGCCTACGAGCAGTACTTC. Encoded protein: CSARLAGAAYEQYF.

This clonotype was observed a single time. The chain recombines TRBV6-6 with TRBJ1-2; D may be TRBD1 (5 bases). CDR1 and CDR2 (germline): MNHNY, SVGAGI (reference sequence). Trimming pared 5 bases from V and 8 bases from J, leaving 15 bases between. The CDR3 contains 13 residues. The CDR3 region is CASSPLGGTGYTF. DNA for the CDR3: TGTGCCAGCAGTCCACTCGGGGGGACGGGCTACACCTTC.

This clonotype was counted at least ten times. J is TRBJ2-5 and V is TRBV7-9; no clear D gene. V was pared by 6 bases and J by 5 bases, with 7 bases between. Per germline, CDR1 SEHNR and CDR2 FQNEAQ (reference sequence). The CDR3 extends over 11 amino acids. The CDR3 loop is CASRSRETQYF. The CDR3 DNA follows: TGTGCCAGCAGGAGTCGGGAGACCCAGTACTTC.

This chain uses TRBV28 with TRBJ1-5; D might be TRBD1 (5 bases). V dropped 5 bases and J dropped 3 bases, with 11 bases sitting between them. CDR1 is MDHEN and CDR2 is SYDVKM in the germline V gene. The CDR3 length is 14 residues. In DNA, the CDR3 is TGTGCCAGCAGTGGGAACAGGAACAATCAGCCCCAGCATTTT. Its protein product is CASSGNRNNQPQHF. Based on the CDR3 plus reference TRBV28 and TRBJ1-5, the full variable domain is DVKVTQSSRYLVKRTGEKVFLECVQDMDHENMFWYRQDPGLGLRLIYFSYDVKMKEKGDIPEGYSVSREKKERFSLILESASTNQTSMYLCASSGNRNNQPQHFGDGTRLSIL.

The chain is built from TRBV18 and TRBJ1-3, with unresolved D. The germline gives CDR1 KGHSH, CDR2 LQKENI. The CDR3 is 14 amino acids. V lost 2 bases and J lost 9, with 14 bases in between. The CDR3 region is CASSPSETDITIYF. The CDR3 DNA sequence: TGTGCCAGCTCACCATCGGAGACTGACATCACCATATATTTT. Filled out from reference TRBV18 and TRBJ1-3, the complete variable domain reads NAGVMQNPRHLVRRRGQEARLRCSPMKGHSHVYWYRQLPEEGLKFMVYLQKENIIDESGMPKERFSAEFPKEGPSILRIQQVVRGDSAAYFCASSPSETDITIYFGEGSWLTVV.

The rearrangement links TRBV5-6 to TRBJ1-3; D uncertain. The CDR3 sequence is 16 residues long. Germline values: CDR1 SGHDT, CDR2 YYEEEE. V shed 5 bases and J shed 0 bases, with 15 bases lying between them. CDR3 region: CASSPWTVSSGNTIYF. The CDR3 region has the DNA TGTGCCAGCAGTCCATGGACTGTTAGCTCTGGAAACACCATATATTTT. Combining the CDR3 with reference TRBV5-6 and TRBJ1-3 gives the whole variable domain DAGVTQSPTHLIKTRGQQVTLRCSPKSGHDTVSWYQQALGQGPQFIFQYYEEEERQRGNFPDRFSGHQFPNYSSELNVNALLLGDSALYLCASSPWTVSSGNTIYFGEGSWLTVV.

Note on this clonotype: An end of the junction does not agree with germline; a read error may underlie this. This rearrangement joins TRBV7-9 to TRBJ2-7, with TRBD1 matching over 7 bases. Germline-derived CDR1 and CDR2 are SEHNR and FQNEAQ (reference sequence). There are 14 residues in the CDR3. The CDR3 bases are TGCGCCAGCAGCCAGCCGGGACAGCACTACGAGCAGTACTTC. Its translation is CASSQPGQHYEQYF.

The chain employs TRBV12-3 or TRBV12-4 and TRBJ2-7; 9 positions match TRBD1. The J segment lost 3 bases and the V segment lost 3 bases, leaving 6 bases of the junction unmatched. The CDR3 runs 15 residues. In DNA, the CDR3 is TGTGCCAGCAGTTTGCCCGGGACAGGGAACTACGAGCAGTACTTC. It yields the protein CASSLPGTGNYEQYF.

This clonotype was picked up many times. The chain has TRBV15 and TRBJ2-2, with unresolved D. Germline assignment: CDR1 LNHNV and CDR2 YYDKDF (reference sequence). The CDR3 consists of 14 residues. Deletions cut 0 bases from V and 7 bases from J, with 9 bases between. CDR3 coding DNA: TGTGCCACCAGCAGAGACAGCCTCTACGGGGAGCTGTTTTTT. The encoded protein is CATSRDSLYGELFF.